The sequence of this TCR beta chain was determined in a study of long-term antiretroviral therapy in people with HIV. At the survey level, the v3.0 immunoSEQ assay was run. TCRdb keeps only in-frame clones here, not all; method: immunoSEQ multiplex PCR. The data contain 12,000 to 15,000 clones, 88% of them seen just once; the ten biggest clones take up roughly 11%. CDR3 length: 13 residues. CDR1 MNHNS and CDR2 SASEGT come from the germline V gene. The junction had 4 bases not matched to a gene; V was cut back by 4 bases and J by 7 bases. This material consisted of unsorted PBMCs, taken 6.2 years after starting antiretroviral therapy. This rearrangement joins TRBV6-1 to TRBJ1-2, with TRBD1 matching 9 bases. This clonotype originated in a middle-aged man with HIV. The CDR3 loop reads CASSGTGVRGYTF. The CDR3 DNA is TGTGCCAGCAGTGGGACAGGGGTCCGTGGCTACACCTTC.